This passage covers 3 T cell receptor beta chains from one sample sequenced in a study of T cell responses to AZD1222 COVID-19 vaccine. Profiling relied on immunoSEQ multiplex PCR, and the TCRdb table lists in-frame clones only, not all of them. The sample lists some 130,000 clones; about nine tenths were seen once. The sample was peripheral blood, taken on day 0 of AZD1222 vaccination. The receptors were gathered from an adult in good health.

The chain recombines TRBV15 with TRBJ1-2; 8 bases line up with TRBD1. CDR3 length equals 14 residues. The V gene end was trimmed by 5 bases and the J gene end by 5 bases; junction bases not matched to a gene: 7. Germline V gene sequence: CDR1 LNHNV, CDR2 YYDKDF (reference sequence). CDR3 coding DNA: TGTGCCACCAGCCATTCGGACAGGGTTTATGGCTACACCTTC. Translating it yields CATSHSDRVYGYTF.

V gene TRBV19 combines with J gene TRBJ1-1; no clear D gene. CDR3 size: 13 residues. Trimming stripped 5 bases from V and 1 base from J, with 8 bases between. Looked up from germline, CDR1 is LNHDA and CDR2 is SQIVND (reference sequence). The CDR3 sequence is CASSVDKNTEAFF. CDR3 nucleotides: TGTGCCAGTAGTGTTGACAAGAACACTGAAGCTTTCTTT.

V and J are TRBV19 and TRBJ2-3; TRBD2 might be the D (5 bases). V lost 3 bases and J 6 bases, leaving 13 bases between the germline ends. CDR1 and CDR2 from the germline V gene are LNHDA and SQIVND (reference sequence). The CDR3 spans 14 residues. This chain's CDR3 is CASSISPPGDTQYF. DNA of the CDR3: TGTGCCAGTAGTATTTCCCCCCCGGGGGATACGCAGTATTTT.